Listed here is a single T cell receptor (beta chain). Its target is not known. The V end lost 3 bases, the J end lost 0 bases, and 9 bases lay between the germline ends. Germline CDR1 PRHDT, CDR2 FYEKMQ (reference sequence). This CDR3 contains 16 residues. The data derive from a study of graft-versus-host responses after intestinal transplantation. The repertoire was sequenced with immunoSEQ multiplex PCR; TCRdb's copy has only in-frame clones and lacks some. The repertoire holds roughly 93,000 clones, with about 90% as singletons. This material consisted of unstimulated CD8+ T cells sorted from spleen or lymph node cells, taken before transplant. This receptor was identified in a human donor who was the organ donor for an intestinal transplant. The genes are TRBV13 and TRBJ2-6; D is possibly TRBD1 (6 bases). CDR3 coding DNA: TGTGCCAGCAGCTTGACAGGCAGCTCTGGGGCCAACGTCCTGACTTTC. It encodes CASSLTGSSGANVLTF.